The TCR beta chain under discussion was sequenced for a study of blood T cell repertoires in COVID-19. Measured with immunoSEQ multiplex PCR; TCRdb has only the in-frame clones, and not every one. Seen here are 100,000 to 150,000 clones, roughly four fifths observed once, and the top ten hold 17%. This CDR3 contains 14 residues. Trimming took off 1 base at V and 3 bases at J, with 9 bases between the two ends. Germline values: CDR1 KGHSH, CDR2 LQKENI. The specimen sequenced was peripheral blood. The V and J genes are TRBV18 and TRBJ1-2; D is ambiguous. This TCR came from a man aged 25 to 45 with COVID-19, enrolled during active disease. The CDR3: CASSPRKGDYGYTF. DNA for the CDR3: TGTGCCAGCTCACCACGGAAAGGAGACTATGGCTACACCTTC.